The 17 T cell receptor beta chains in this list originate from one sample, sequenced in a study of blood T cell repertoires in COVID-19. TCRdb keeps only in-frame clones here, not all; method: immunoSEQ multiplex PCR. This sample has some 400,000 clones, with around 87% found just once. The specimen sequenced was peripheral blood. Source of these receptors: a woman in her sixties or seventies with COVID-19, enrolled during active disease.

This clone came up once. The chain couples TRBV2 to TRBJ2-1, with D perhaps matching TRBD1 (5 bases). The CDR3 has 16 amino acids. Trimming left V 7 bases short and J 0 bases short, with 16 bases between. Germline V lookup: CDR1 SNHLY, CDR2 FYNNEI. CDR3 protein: CASTPWGTLSYNEQFF. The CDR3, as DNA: TGTGCCAGCACCCCGTGGGGCACCCTCTCCTACAATGAGCAGTTCTTC.

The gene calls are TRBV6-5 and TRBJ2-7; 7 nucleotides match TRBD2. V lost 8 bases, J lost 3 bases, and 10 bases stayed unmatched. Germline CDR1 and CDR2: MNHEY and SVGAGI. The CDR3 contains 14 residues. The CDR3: CASGRAGRYYEQYF. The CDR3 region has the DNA TGTGCCAGCGGGAGGGCTGGCCGTTACTACGAGCAGTACTTC.

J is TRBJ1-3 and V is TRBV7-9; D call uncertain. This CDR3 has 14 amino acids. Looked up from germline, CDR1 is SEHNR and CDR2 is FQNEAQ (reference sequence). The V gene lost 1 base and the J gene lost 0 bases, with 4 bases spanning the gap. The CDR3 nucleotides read TGTGCCAGCAGCTTAGACAGCTCTGGAAACACCATATATTTT. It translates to CASSLDSSGNTIYF.

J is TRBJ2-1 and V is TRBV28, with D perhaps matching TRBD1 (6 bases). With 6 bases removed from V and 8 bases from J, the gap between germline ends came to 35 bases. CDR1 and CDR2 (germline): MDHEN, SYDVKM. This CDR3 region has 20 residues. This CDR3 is CASSSLLIGQSSDSVDEQFF. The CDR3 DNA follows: TGTGCCAGCAGCTCCTTGTTAATTGGGCAATCATCGGACAGTGTGGATGAGCAGTTCTTC.

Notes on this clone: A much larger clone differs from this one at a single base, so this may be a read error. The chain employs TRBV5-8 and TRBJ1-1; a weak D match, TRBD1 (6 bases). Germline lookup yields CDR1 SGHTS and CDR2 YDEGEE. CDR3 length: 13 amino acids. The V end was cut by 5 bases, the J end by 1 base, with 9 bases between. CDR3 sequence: CASRLTGNTEAFF. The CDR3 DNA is TGTGCCAGCAGGTTGACAGGGAACACTGAAGCTTTCTTT.

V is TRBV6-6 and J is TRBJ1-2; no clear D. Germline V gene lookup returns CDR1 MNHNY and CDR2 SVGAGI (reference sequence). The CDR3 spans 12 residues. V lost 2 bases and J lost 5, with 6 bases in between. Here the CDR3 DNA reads TGTGCCAGCAGTTACCCACAGTATGGCTACACCTTC. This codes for CASSYPQYGYTF.

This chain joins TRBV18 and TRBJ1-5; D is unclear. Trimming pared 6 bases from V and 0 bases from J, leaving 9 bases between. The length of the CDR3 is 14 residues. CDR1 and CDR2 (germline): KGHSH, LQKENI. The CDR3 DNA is TGTGCCAGCTCCCGAACAGATAGCAATCAGCCCCAGCATTTT. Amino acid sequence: CASSRTDSNQPQHF.

The CDR3 DNA follows: TGCGCCAGCAGTCCCGGGACAGGGCCCCACAATGAGCAGTTCTTC. Protein: CASSPGTGPHNEQFF. The chain uses TRBV4-1 and TRBJ2-1; 9 bases line up with TRBD1. The CDR3 extends over 15 amino acids. The trim removed 6 bases at V and 5 bases at J, leaving 8 bases unmatched. Germline loops: CDR1 MGHRA, CDR2 YSYEKL.

CDR3 nucleotides: TGCACCAGCAGCCAAGATCTCGGGTGTGCCACTAATGAAAAACTGTTTTTT. Amino acids: CTSSQDLGCATNEKLFF. This rearrangement joins TRBV1 to TRBJ1-4. TRBV1 is classified as a pseudogene. The CDR3 consists of 17 residues.

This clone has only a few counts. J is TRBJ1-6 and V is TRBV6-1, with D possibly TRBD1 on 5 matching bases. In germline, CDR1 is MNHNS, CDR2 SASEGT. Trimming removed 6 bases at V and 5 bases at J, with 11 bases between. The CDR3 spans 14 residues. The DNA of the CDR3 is TGTGCCAGCAGGCTCGGAGGGGATAATTCACCCCTCCACTTT. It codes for CASRLGGDNSPLHF.

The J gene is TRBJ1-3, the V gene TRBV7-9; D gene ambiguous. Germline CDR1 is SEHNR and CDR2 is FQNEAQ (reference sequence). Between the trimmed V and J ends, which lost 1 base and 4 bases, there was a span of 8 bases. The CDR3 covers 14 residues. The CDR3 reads CASSLGSLGNTIYF. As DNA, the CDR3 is TGTGCCAGCAGCTTAGGTTCTCTGGGAAACACCATATATTTT.

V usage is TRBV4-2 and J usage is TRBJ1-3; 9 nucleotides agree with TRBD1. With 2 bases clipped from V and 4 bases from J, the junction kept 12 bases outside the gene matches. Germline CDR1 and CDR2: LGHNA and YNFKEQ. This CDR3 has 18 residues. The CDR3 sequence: CASSQSLSRQGVGNTIYF. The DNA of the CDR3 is TGTGCCAGCAGCCAATCTCTCTCCCGACAGGGGGTGGGAAACACCATATATTTT.

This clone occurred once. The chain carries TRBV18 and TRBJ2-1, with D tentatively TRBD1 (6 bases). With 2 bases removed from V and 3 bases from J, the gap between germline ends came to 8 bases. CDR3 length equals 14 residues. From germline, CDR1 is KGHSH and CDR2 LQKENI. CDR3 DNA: TGTGCCAGCTCACCAGAGGGGGTCTACAATGAGCAGTTCTTC. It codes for CASSPEGVYNEQFF. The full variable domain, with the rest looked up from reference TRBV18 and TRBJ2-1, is NAGVMQNPRHLVRRRGQEARLRCSPMKGHSHVYWYRQLPEEGLKFMVYLQKENIIDESGMPKERFSAEFPKEGPSILRIQQVVRGDSAAYFCASSPEGVYNEQFFGPGTRLTVL.

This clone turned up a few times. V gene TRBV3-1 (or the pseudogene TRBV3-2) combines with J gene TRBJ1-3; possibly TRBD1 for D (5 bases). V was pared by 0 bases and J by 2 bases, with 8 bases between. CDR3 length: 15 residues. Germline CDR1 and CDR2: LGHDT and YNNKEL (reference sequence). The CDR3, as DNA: TGTGCCAGCAGCCAAGACAGGGTAACTGGAAACACCATATATTTT. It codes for CASSQDRVTGNTIYF.

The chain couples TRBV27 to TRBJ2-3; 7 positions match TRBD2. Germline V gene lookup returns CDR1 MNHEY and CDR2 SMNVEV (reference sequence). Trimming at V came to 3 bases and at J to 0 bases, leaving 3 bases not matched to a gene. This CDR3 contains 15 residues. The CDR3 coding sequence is TGTGCCAGCAGTTTCCGACTAGCCAGCACAGATACGCAGTATTTT. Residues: CASSFRLASTDTQYF.

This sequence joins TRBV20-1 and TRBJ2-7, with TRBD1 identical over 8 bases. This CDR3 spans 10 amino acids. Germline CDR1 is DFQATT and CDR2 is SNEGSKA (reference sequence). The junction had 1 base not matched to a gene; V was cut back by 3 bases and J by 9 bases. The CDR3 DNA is TGCAGTGCTAGGGGGACAGGGCAGTACTTC. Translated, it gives CSARGTGQYF.

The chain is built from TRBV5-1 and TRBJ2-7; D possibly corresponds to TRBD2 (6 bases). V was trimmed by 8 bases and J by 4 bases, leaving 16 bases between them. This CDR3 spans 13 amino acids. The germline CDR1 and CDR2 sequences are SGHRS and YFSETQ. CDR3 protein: CASSRGNNYEQYF. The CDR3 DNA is TGCGCCAGTTCCCGGGGGAACAATTACGAGCAGTACTTC.